This TCR beta chain was profiled in a study of OX40 agonist ivuxolimab in advanced cancers. Findings of the study overall: Both blood CD4+ and CD8+ T cells showed clonal growth by week 6 at 0.1 to 3.0 mg/kg. Among the lowest peripheral clonal expansion occurred in 0.1-3.0 mg/kg partial responders. Relative to CD4+, CD8+ T cells held more expanded clones on average.

Assay used: immunoSEQ multiplex PCR; TCRdb lists only in-frame clones, some missing. The sample includes 40,000 to 45,000 clones, about 80% of them seen just once. The CDR3 contains 13 residues. Germline CDR1 is LNHDA and CDR2 is SQIVND (reference sequence). V lost 3 bases and J 0 bases, leaving 3 bases between the germline ends. As to this clone: Its antigen remains unidentified.

Sequencing was performed on CD4+ or CD8+ T cells sorted from blood, taken in a trial of the OX40 agonist ivuxolimab. This receptor was identified in an adult with an advanced solid tumor such as melanoma, head and neck, liver or kidney cancer. V and J are TRBV19 and TRBJ1-3; D gene ambiguous. The CDR3 region is CASSMASGNTIYF. CDR3 DNA sequence: TGTGCCAGTAGTATGGCCTCTGGAAACACCATATATTTT.